Following are 2 T cell receptor beta chains from one sample sequenced in a study of shared clonotypes between healthy human individuals. TCRdb's table, derived via immunoSEQ multiplex PCR, lists solely in-frame clones and lacks some. This sample has 550,000 to 800,000 clones; about 92% occur once, and the top ten carry roughly 36%. The sample taken for sequencing was memory CD8+ T cells from PBMCs. Subset defined: CD45RO+ cells pooled with CCR7-negative TemRA cells. The source of these receptors is a man younger than 30 in good health. Some clones in this sample may be carry-over from other donors' samples.

CDR3 region: CASSHYLAGGSYNEQFF. The CDR3 bases are TGTGCCAGCAGTCACTACCTAGCGGGGGGCTCCTACAATGAGCAGTTCTTC. The chain links TRBV27 to TRBJ2-1; TRBD2 matches 11 bases. V shed 5 bases and J 0 bases; nucleotides not matched to a gene: 6. Germline CDR1 is MNHEY and CDR2 is SMNVEV (reference sequence). The CDR3 spans 17 residues.

A single count supports this clone. The V gene is TRBV7-6, the J gene TRBJ2-7; TRBD2 aligns across 7 bases. V trimming: 5 bases; J trimming: 2 bases; junction bases outside the gene matches: 9. Germline V gives CDR1 SGHVS, CDR2 FNYEAQ. The CDR3 sequence is 15 residues long. This chain's CDR3 is CASSLGEGSAYEQYF. For the CDR3, the DNA is TGTGCCAGCAGCCTCGGGGAGGGTAGTGCCTACGAGCAGTACTTC.